The present TCR beta chain was sequenced within a study of beta chain features in type 1 diabetes. Study-wide results and limits: Researchers report that Type 1 diabetes patients had moderately but significantly shorter TCRB CDR3s across all four CD4+ subsets.

V was cut by 3 bases and J by 4 bases, with 10 bases left in between. The V gene's germline CDR1 is SGHTA and CDR2 FQGNSA. The CDR3 runs 14 residues. The sequenced template was cDNA made from the entire isolated RNA. Sequencing used immunoSEQ multiplex PCR; TCRdb keeps in-frame clones, though not all of them. This sample carries a few hundred thousand clones, 13% of them seen once, and the ten largest clones take 0.015%. This clone showed up just a few times. The target antigen is unknown. This chain connects TRBV7-2 to TRBJ1-5, with a possible D match to TRBD1 (6 bases). The specimen sequenced was naive CD4+ T cells from blood. This receptor was identified in a woman between 18 and 29 years old with type 1 diabetes. CDR3 in DNA: TGTGCCAGCAGCTTCAGGGGCCAGAATCAGCCCCAGCATTTT. It translates to CASSFRGQNQPQHF.